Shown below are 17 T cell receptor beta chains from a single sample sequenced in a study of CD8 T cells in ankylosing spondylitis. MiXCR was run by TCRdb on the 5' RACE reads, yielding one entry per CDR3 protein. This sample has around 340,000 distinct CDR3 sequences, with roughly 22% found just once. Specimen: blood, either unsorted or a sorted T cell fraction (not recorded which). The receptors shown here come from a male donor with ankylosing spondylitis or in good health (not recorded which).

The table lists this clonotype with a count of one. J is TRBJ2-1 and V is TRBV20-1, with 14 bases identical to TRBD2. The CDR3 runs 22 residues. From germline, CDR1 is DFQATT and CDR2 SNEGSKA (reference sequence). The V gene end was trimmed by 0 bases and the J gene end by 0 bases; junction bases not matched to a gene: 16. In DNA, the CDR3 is TGCAGTGCTAGAGATCAGTTTTCTGGACTAGCGGGGGGCTATAGCTCCTACAATGAGCAGTTCTTC. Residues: CSARDQFSGLAGGYSSYNEQFF.

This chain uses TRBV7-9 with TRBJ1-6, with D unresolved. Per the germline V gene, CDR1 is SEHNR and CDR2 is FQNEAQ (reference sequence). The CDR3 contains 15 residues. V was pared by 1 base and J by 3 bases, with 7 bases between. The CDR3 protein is CASSLGAGYNSPLHF. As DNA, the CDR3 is TGTGCCAGCAGCTTAGGTGCAGGCTATAATTCACCCCTCCACTTT.

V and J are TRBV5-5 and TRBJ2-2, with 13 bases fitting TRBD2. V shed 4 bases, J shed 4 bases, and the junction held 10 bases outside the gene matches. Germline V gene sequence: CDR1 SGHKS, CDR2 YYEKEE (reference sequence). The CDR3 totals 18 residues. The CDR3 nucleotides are TGTGCCAGCAGCAATTCCGGACTAGCGGGGGATCTCACCGGGGAGCTGTTTTTT. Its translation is CASSNSGLAGDLTGELFF.

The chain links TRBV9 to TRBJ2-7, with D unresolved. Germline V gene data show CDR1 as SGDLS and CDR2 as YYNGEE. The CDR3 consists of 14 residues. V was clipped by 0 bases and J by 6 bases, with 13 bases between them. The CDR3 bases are TGTGCCAGCAGCGTAGCCGGGCAATCGCCCGAGCAGTACTTC. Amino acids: CASSVAGQSPEQYF.

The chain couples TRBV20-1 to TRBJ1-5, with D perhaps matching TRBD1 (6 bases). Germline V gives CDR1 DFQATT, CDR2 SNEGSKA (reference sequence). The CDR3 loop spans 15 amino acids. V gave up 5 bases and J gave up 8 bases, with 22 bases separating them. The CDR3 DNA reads TGCAGTGCTCCCGAGGGGGTTGACGAGATAAAGCCCCAGCATTTT. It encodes CSAPEGVDEIKPQHF.

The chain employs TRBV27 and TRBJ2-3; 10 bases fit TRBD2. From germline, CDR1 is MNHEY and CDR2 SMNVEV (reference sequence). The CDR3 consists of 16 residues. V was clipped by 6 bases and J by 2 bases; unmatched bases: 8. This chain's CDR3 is CASRLPSGGPTDTQYF. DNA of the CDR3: TGTGCCAGCAGACTCCCTAGCGGGGGACCCACAGATACGCAGTATTTT.

The CDR3 DNA sequence: TGCGCCAGCAGCCCGCGAGAAGGGCCCCCCCCAGATACGCAGTATTTT. Its translation is CASSPREGPPPDTQYF. The rearrangement links TRBV4-1 to TRBJ2-3; the D is unclear. Germline V gene data show CDR1 as MGHRA and CDR2 as YSYEKL. This CDR3 spans 16 amino acids. Deletions cut 4 bases from V and 4 bases from J, with 18 bases between.

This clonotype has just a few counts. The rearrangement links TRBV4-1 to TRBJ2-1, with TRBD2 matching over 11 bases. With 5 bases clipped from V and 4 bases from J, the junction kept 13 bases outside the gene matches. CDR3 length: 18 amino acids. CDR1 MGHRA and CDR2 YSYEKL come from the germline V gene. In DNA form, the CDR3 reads TGCGCCAGCAGCTTCCCGCTAGCGGGGGGCGGCGCTTACAATGAGCAGTTCTTC. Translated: CASSFPLAGGGAYNEQFF.

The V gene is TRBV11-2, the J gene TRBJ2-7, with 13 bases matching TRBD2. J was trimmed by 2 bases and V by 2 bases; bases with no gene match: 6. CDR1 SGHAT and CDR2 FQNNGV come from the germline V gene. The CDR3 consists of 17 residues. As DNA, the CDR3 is TGTGCCAGCAGCTTACCGATGGGACTAGCGGGGACCTACGAGCAGTACTTC. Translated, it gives CASSLPMGLAGTYEQYF.

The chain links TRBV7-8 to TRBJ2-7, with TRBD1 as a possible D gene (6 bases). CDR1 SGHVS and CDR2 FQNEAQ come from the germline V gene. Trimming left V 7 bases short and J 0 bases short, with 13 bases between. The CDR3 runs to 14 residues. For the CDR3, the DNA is TGTGCCAGCAACCAAGGACAGCGCTCCTACGAGCAGTACTTC. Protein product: CASNQGQRSYEQYF.

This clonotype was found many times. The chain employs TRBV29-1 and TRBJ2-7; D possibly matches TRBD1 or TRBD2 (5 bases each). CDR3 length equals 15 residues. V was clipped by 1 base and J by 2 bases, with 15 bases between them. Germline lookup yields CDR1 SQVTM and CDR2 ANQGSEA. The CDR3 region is CSVEGSGTGTYEQYF. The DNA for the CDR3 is TGCAGCGTTGAAGGCTCCGGGACGGGAACCTACGAGCAGTACTTC.

The CDR3: CATSSGTNEQYF. CDR3 DNA sequence: TGTGCCACCTCCTCCGGGACAAACGAGCAGTACTTC. The rearrangement uses TRBV24-1 and TRBJ2-7; D possibly corresponds to TRBD1 (6 bases). The CDR3 contains 12 residues. Between the trimmed V and J ends, which lost 9 bases and 5 bases, there was a span of 13 bases. In germline, CDR1 is KGHDR, CDR2 SFDVKD.

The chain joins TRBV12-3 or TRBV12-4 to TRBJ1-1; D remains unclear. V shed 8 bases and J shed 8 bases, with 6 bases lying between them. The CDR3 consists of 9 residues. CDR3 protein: CASGPEAFF. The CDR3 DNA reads TGTGCCAGCGGGCCGGAAGCTTTCTTT.

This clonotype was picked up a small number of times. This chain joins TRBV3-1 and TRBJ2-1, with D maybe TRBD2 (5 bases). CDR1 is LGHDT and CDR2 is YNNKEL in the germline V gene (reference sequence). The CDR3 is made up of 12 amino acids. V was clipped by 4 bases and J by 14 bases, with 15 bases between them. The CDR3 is CASSLGGPRKFF. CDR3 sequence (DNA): TGTGCCAGCAGCCTTGGCGGGCCCCGGAAGTTCTTC.

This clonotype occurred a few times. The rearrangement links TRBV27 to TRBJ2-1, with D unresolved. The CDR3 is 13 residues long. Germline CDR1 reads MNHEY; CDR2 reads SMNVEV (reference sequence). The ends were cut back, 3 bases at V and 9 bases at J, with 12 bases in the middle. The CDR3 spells CASSLGLAVEQFF. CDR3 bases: TGTGCCAGCAGTTTGGGTTTGGCGGTTGAGCAGTTCTTC.

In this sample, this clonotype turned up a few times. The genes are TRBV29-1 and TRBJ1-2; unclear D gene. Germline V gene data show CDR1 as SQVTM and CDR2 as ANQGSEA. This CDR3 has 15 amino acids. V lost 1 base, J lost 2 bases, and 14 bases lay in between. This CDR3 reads CSVEGTVAWNYGYTF. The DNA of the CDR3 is TGCAGCGTTGAAGGTACAGTGGCGTGGAACTATGGCTACACCTTC.

Written as DNA, the CDR3 is TGTGCCAGCAGCTTTGTGAGACCGGGGGAGCTGTTTTTT. Protein: CASSFVRPGELFF. This chain links TRBV11-2 with TRBJ2-2; no firm D call. V shed 3 bases and J shed 8 bases, with 10 bases lying between them. The length of the CDR3 is 13 residues. Germline CDR1 reads SGHAT; CDR2 reads FQNNGV. The full variable domain, in which reference TRBV11-2 and TRBJ2-2 provide the parts outside the CDR3, is EAGVAQSPRYKIIEKRQSVAFWCNPISGHATLYWYQQILGQGPKLLIQFQNNGVVDDSQLPKDRFSAERLKGVDSTLKIQPAKLEDSAVYLCASSFVRPGELFFGEGSRLTVL.